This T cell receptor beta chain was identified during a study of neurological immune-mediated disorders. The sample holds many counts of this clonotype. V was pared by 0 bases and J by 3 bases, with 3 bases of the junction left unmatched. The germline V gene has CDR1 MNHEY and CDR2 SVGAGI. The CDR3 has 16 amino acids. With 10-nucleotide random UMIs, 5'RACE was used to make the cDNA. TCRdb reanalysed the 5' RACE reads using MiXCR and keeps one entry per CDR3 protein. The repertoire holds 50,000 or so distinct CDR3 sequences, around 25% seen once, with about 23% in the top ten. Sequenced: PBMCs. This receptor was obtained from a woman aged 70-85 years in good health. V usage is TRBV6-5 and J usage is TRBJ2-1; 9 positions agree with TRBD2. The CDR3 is CASSYSGLAIYNEQFF. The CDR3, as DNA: TGTGCCAGCAGTTACTCGGGACTAGCTATCTACAATGAGCAGTTCTTC.